This record concerns one TCR beta chain sequence. Original processing notes: For nucleated cells, counts were estimated from reference gene primer amplification. TCRdb keeps only in-frame clones here, not all; method: immunoSEQ multiplex PCR. The V and J calls and clone size are taken from that table; D and trimming were inferred from the DNA. There are 80,000 to 100,000 clones in the sample; over 70% occur only once, and approximately 4.5% lies in the top ten. The sample originates from a study of blood T cell repertoires in COVID-19. Background on the study: Donors in the United States, Italy and Spain gave samples during acute or convalescent COVID-19. PBMCs, B-cell-depleted T cells, or T cells were the source of the cDNA or gDNA that made up the material.

CDR3 size: 16 residues. Per germline, CDR1 SGHRS and CDR2 YFSETQ. With 0 bases removed from V and 2 bases from J, the gap between germline ends came to 13 bases. The chain links TRBV5-1 to TRBJ2-3; D remains unclear. This receptor was obtained from a man aged 55 to 70 with acute or convalescent COVID-19. The specimen was peripheral blood. The CDR3 region is CASSLAGVNPTDTQYF. CDR3 in DNA: TGCGCCAGCAGCTTGGCCGGTGTAAACCCCACAGATACGCAGTATTTT.